Sequencing of this T cell receptor beta chain was carried out in a study of shared clonotypes between healthy human individuals. Sequencing was performed with immunoSEQ multiplex PCR; in TCRdb, only in-frame clones are kept and a portion is missing. The table shows hundreds of thousands of clones, with 97% occurring only once. The length of the CDR3 is 15 residues. V lost 5 bases and J lost 9; bases outside the gene matches: 13. Germline CDR1 reads SGHTA; CDR2 reads FQGNSA. The TCR sequence derives from a woman in her 30s in good health. This chain joins TRBV7-2 and TRBJ1-5; 7 bases match TRBD1. Sequencing was carried out using naive CD4+ T cells sorted from blood. Subset: CD45RA+ positively selected. In nucleotides, the CDR3 is TGTGCCAGCAGCCCTACAGGGGCTATTATTAGGCCCCAGCATTTT. Its translation is CASSPTGAIIRPQHF.